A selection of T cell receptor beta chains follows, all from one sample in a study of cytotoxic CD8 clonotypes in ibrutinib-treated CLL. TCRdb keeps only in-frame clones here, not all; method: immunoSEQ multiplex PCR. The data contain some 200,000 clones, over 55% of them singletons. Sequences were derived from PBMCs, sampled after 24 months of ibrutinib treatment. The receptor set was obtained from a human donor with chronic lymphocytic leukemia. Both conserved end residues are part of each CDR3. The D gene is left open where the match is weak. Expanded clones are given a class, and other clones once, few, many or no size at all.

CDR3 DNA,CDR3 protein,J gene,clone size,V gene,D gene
TGCGCCAGCAGCCAAGATTTGGTCCGCTGGGAGCCGAACACTGAAGCTTTCTTT,CASSQDLVRWEPNTEAFF,TRBJ1-1,NA,TRBV4-3,NA
TGTGCCAGCTCACCACTGGGCGGGAGCGGCCACGAGCAGTACTTC,CASSPLGGSGHEQYF,TRBJ2-7,NA,TRBV18,TRBD2
TGTGCCAGCAGCTGGAGCAACGGCGGAAACACCATATATTTT,CASSWSNGGNTIYF,TRBJ1-3,NA,TRBV7-2,NA
TGTGCCAGCAGCTTGGCTAGCGGGAGTAATGAGCAGTTCTTC,CASSLASGSNEQFF,TRBJ2-1,NA,TRBV5-4,TRBD2
TGTGCCAGTAGTTCACAGGGGGCTACTAACTATGGCTACACCTTC,CASSSQGATNYGYTF,TRBJ1-2,NA,TRBV19,TRBD1
TGTGCCATAAGTAGCGGGAGGACAAATGAGCAGTTCTTC,CAISSGRTNEQFF,TRBJ2-1,NA,TRBV19,TRBD2
TGTGCCAGCAATGGGGGGAGGGGGGACACTGAAGCTTTCTTT,CASNGGRGDTEAFF,TRBJ1-1,NA,TRBV6-5,NA
TGTGCCAGCAGTCTCCGGCGCCCCCAAGATACGCAGTATTTT,CASSLRRPQDTQYF,TRBJ2-3,NA,TRBV7-2,NA
TGTGCCAGCTCACCCTACAGGGGGGAGACCCAGTACTTC,CASSPYRGETQYF,TRBJ2-5,NA,TRBV18,TRBD1
TGTGCCAGCAGCTTTTTTGGCAGCGAAGAGACCCAGTACTTC,CASSFFGSEETQYF,TRBJ2-5,NA,TRBV7-9,NA
TGTGCCAGCAGCTTCATTGCAGGGAAGGACGAGCAGTACTTC,CASSFIAGKDEQYF,TRBJ2-7,once,TRBV11-2,NA
TGTGCCAGCAGTTACTCGACGGGGCAAACCGGGGAGCTGTTTTTT,CASSYSTGQTGELFF,TRBJ2-2,NA,TRBV6-5,NA
TGTGCCAGCAGCTTAGATCGACGTGGTGAGCAGTTCTTC,CASSLDRRGEQFF,TRBJ2-1,NA,TRBV5-4,NA
TGTGCCAGCAGCTTAGGGGACAGCGTAATCTATGGCTACACCTTC,CASSLGDSVIYGYTF,TRBJ1-2,NA,TRBV7-9,TRBD1
TGTGCCAGCAGCTTGAGGCCTATTAACAATGAGCAGTTCTTC,CASSLRPINNEQFF,TRBJ2-1,NA,TRBV5-6,NA
TGTGCCAGCAGCTGGAAGGTTAGCAATCAGCCCCAGCATTTT,CASSWKVSNQPQHF,TRBJ1-5,few,TRBV7-2,NA
TGTGCCAGTAGTATCCAGCTAGCGGGGACCAATGAGCAGTTCTTC,CASSIQLAGTNEQFF,TRBJ2-1,NA,TRBV19,TRBD2
TGCAGCGTTGCTGGGACAGCTAACTATGGCTACACCTTC,CSVAGTANYGYTF,TRBJ1-2,NA,TRBV29-1,TRBD1
TGCGCCAGCAGCCAACGGGACGGCTCTAACTATGGCTACACCTTC,CASSQRDGSNYGYTF,TRBJ1-2,few,TRBV4-1,NA
TGTGCCAGCAGCTACGACAGGGGGCAGCTCGCTTTCTTT,CASSYDRGQLAFF,TRBJ1-1,NA,TRBV7-2,TRBD1
TGTGCCAGCAAATTGCGGGGGAAAGAGACCCAGTACTTC,CASKLRGKETQYF,TRBJ2-5,NA,TRBV28,TRBD2
TGTGCCAGCAGCAAAGCGCTGAACGCCGGGAGCTCCTACAATGAGCAGTTCTTC,CASSKALNAGSSYNEQFF,TRBJ2-1,NA,TRBV21-1,NA
TGTGCCAGTAGTTCCCGGGCGGGACAGGGTCCCAATGAGCAGTTCTTC,CASSSRAGQGPNEQFF,TRBJ2-1,NA,TRBV19,TRBD1
TGTGCCAGCAGCTTAAACCAAAACGGGGAGCTGTTTTTT,CASSLNQNGELFF,TRBJ2-2,NA,TRBV7-3,NA
TGTGCCACCTCAAAGACACTCCTGGCCTACAATGAGCAGTTCTTC,CATSKTLLAYNEQFF,TRBJ2-1,few,TRBV2,NA
TGTGCCAGCAGTAGCGGGCCGCTAAGAGGGACCCAGTACTTC,CASSSGPLRGTQYF,TRBJ2-5,few,TRBV27,NA
TGTGCCAGCAGGCGGGGGGCAGCTAACTATGGCTACACCTTC,CASRRGAANYGYTF,TRBJ1-2,NA,TRBV28,NA
TGCGCCAGCAGCCATCAACACGAAAACTATGGCTACACCTTC,CASSHQHENYGYTF,TRBJ1-2,NA,TRBV4-3,NA
TGTGCCAGTAGTATCGCGCCAGGAGAACACACTGAAGCTTTCTTT,CASSIAPGEHTEAFF,TRBJ1-1,NA,TRBV19,NA
TGTGCCAGCAGCTTAACCCTGATGAACACCGGGGAGCTGTTTTTT,CASSLTLMNTGELFF,TRBJ2-2,NA,TRBV5-3,NA
TGTGCCAGCAGCCGGAGACTAGCGGGAGGCACAGATACGCAGTATTTT,CASSRRLAGGTDTQYF,TRBJ2-3,NA,TRBV11-1,TRBD2